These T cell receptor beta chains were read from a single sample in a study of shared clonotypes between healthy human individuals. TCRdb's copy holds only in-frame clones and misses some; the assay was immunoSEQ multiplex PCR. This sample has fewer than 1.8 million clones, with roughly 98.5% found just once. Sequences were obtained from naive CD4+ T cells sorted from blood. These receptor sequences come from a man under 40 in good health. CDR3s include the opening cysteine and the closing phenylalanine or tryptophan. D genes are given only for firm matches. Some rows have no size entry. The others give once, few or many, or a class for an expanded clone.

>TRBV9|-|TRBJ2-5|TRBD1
TGTGCCAGCAGTGCGACAGGGGGCATTCGAGAGACCCAGTACTTC
CASSATGGIRETQYF
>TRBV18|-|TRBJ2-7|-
TGTGCCAGCTCACCCCTCGGGACACCCAAGAGCTCCTACGAGCAGTACTTC
CASSPLGTPKSSYEQYF
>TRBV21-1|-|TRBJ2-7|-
TGTGCCAGCAGCAAAGTTTCCGCAGGTGTCATCTACGAGCAGTACTTC
CASSKVSAGVIYEQYF
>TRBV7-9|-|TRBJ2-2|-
TGTGCCAGCAGCTTACTCGCGAACACCGGGGAGCTGTTTTTT
CASSLLANTGELFF
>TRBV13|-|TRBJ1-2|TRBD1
TGTGCCAGCAGCTTAGCACAGGGGGTTCCTGGCTACACCTTC
CASSLAQGVPGYTF
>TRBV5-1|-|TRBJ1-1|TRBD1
TGCGCCAGCAGCTTGGACAGGGGGCAAGCTGAAGCTTTCTTT
CASSLDRGQAEAFF
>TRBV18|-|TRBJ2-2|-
TGTGCCAGCTCAGGCCCGAACACCGGGGAGCTGTTTTTT
CASSGPNTGELFF
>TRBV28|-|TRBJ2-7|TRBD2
TGTGCCAGCAGTTTGGTAGGGAGGGTAAACAGTTACGAGCAGTACTTC
CASSLVGRVNSYEQYF
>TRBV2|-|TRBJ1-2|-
TGTGCCAGCAGTGTTTCTCGGATGTTGAGTGGCTACACCTTC
CASSVSRMLSGYTF
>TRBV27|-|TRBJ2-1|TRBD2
TGTGCCAGCAGTTCTCATGGGACTAGCGGGAGATCCTACAATGAGCAGTTCTTC
CASSSHGTSGRSYNEQFF
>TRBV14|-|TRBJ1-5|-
TGTGCCAGCAGCCAAGCGGGGGGAAACAATCAGCCCCAGCATTTT
CASSQAGGNNQPQHF
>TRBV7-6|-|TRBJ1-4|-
TGTGCCAGCAGCTTAAACCCGGCGAAACTGTTTTTT
CASSLNPAKLFF
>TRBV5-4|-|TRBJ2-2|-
TGTGCCAGCAGTTCGACAGTGGCGACCGGGGAGCTGTTTTTT
CASSSTVATGELFF
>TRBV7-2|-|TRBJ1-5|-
TGTGTCAGCAGCTTAGGGGGGGGACAGCCCCAGCATTTT
CVSSLGGGQPQHF
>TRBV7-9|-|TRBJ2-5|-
TGTGCCAGCAGCTTAGGGGGACTCCAAGAGACCCAGTACTTC
CASSLGGLQETQYF
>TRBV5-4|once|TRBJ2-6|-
TGTGCCAGCAGCCCTCGGGGCCTAGTCCTCTCTGGGGCCAACGTCCTGACTTTC
CASSPRGLVLSGANVLTF
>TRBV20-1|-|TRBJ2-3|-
TGCAGTGCTCGCTGGGATACGCAGTATTTT
CSARWDTQYF
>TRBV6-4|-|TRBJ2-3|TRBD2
TGTGCCAGCCCTCACCACCCCGGGACTAGCGGGAGGAAGACAGATACGCAGTATTTT
CASPHHPGTSGRKTDTQYF
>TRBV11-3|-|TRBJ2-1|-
TGTGCCAGCAGCGGTGGGACTCCCAACAATGAGCAGTTCTTC
CASSGGTPNNEQFF
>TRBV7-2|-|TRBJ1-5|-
TGTGCCAGCAGCTTAGAAGGGCGGCTAATGGGCAATCAGCCCCAGCATTTT
CASSLEGRLMGNQPQHF
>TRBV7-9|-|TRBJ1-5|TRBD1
TGTGCCAGCAGCTTAGGTTTGGGGACAGCAAATCAGCCCCAGCATTTT
CASSLGLGTANQPQHF
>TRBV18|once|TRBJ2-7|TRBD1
TGTGCCAGCTCACCTGGGACAGCCACCTACGAGCAGTACTTC
CASSPGTATYEQYF
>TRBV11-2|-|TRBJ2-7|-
TGTGCCAGCAGCCGTGGCCATCGTAGCTACGAGCAGTACTTC
CASSRGHRSYEQYF
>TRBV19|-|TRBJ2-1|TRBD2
TGTGCCAGTAGTATCCTACCTCCACTAGCGGGAGTGGTCAATGAGCAGTTCTTC
CASSILPPLAGVVNEQFF
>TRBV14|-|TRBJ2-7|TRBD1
TGTGCCAGCAGCACGGCCGGGACAGGAGGGGGTTTAAACTACGAGCAGTACTTC
CASSTAGTGGGLNYEQYF
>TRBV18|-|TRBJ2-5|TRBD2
TGTGCCAGCTCACCTCTGGCGGGAGTCGGTGAGACCCAGTACTTC
CASSPLAGVGETQYF
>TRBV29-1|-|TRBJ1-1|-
TGCAGCGTGGAAACGCAGCAGGGTATAACTGAAGCTTTCTTT
CSVETQQGITEAFF
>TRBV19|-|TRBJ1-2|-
TGTGCCAGTAGTATAGAGGATGGCTACACCTTC
CASSIEDGYTF
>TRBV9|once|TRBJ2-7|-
TGTGCCAGCAGCCCCCGATCCGCACAACTGTACGAGCAGTACTTC
CASSPRSAQLYEQYF
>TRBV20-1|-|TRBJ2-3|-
TGCAGTGCTAGAGTTTCCACCTTTTCGTATTTT
CSARVSTFSYF
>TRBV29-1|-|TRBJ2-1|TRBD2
TGCAGCGTTGAGAATCCCCTAAAGACTAGCGGCAGCTACAATGAGCAGTTCTTC
CSVENPLKTSGSYNEQFF
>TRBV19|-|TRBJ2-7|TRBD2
TGTGCCAGTAGTATAGACAGGACTAGTGGTTTCTACGAGCAGTACTTC
CASSIDRTSGFYEQYF
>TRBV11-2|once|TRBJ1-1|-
TGTGCCAGCAACTATCTCCCGACGACTGAAGCTTTCTTT
CASNYLPTTEAFF
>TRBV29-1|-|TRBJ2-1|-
TGCAGCGCCGGACCGGGACTGGGACGAGGGGGTGAGCAGTTCTTC
CSAGPGLGRGGEQFF
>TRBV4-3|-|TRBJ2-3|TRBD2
TGCGCCAGCAGCCAACTCACTACGGGAGGGCCGTCGGATTTT
CASSQLTTGGPSDF
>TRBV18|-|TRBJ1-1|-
TGTGCCAGCTCACCAAGGCCAGGGGAGGTGAACACTGAAGCTTTCTTT
CASSPRPGEVNTEAFF
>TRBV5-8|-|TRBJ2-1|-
TGTGCCAGCAGCCGGGGGCCCAATGAGCAGTTCTTC
CASSRGPNEQFF
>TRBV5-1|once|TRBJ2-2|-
TGCGCCAGCAGCTTGTCGAGGACAGAGAACACCGGGGAGCTGTTTTTT
CASSLSRTENTGELFF
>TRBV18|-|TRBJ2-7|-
TGTGCCAGCTCAGCCAAGACTAATTCCTACGAGCAGTACTTC
CASSAKTNSYEQYF
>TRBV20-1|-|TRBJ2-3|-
TGCAGTCACGCTCGTGGGTTAACGCAGTATTTT
CSHARGLTQYF